Presented here are 32 T cell receptor beta chains from one specimen sequenced in a study of vaccination effects on CD4 cells after COVID-19. Isolating CD4+ T cells followed approximately 9 days of culture. Confirmation by PCR established that the person had SARS-CoV-2 infection between March and December 2020. Each person got two doses of an mRNA SARS-CoV-2 vaccine, BNT162b2 or mRNA-1273. These TCRs are of unknown antigen specificity. The method was immunoSEQ multiplex PCR; TCRdb's version includes in-frame clones alone and lacks a portion of them. The sample records roughly 46,000 clones, nearly 75% being singletons. Here the sequenced sample was CD4+ T cells from PBMCs cultured without peptide, taken after COVID-19 vaccination. All receptors derive from a human donor who had a prior SARS-CoV-2 infection.

In DNA, the CDR3 is TGTGCCAGCTGCGCGGGAGGGCCAACAGATACGCAGTATTTT. This encodes CASCAGGPTDTQYF. The chain has TRBV11-3 and TRBJ2-3, with 9 nucleotides matching TRBD2. Germline loops: CDR1 SGHNT, CDR2 YENEEA. CDR3 length: 14 residues. Unmatched junction bases numbered 6, after V lost 8 bases and J lost 3 bases.

The chain is built from TRBV11-2 and TRBJ2-7, with 8 nucleotides matching TRBD2. The germline gives CDR1 SGHAT, CDR2 FQNNGV. The V gene end was trimmed by 5 bases and the J gene end by 6 bases; junction bases not matched to a gene: 6. This CDR3 is 13 amino acids long. Here the CDR3 DNA reads TGTGCCAGCAGCCTAGGACTAGCTAGCGAGCAGTACTTC. Amino acid sequence: CASSLGLASEQYF.

The chain links TRBV11-3 to TRBJ2-6, with D tentatively TRBD2 (5 bases). Germline V lookup: CDR1 SGHNT, CDR2 YENEEA. V lost 5 bases to trimming and J lost 0 bases, with 11 bases between them. The CDR3 has 16 amino acids. The CDR3 DNA is TGTGCCAGCAGCCTCAACCGGGGCTCTGGGGCCAACGTCCTGACTTTC. Translation: CASSLNRGSGANVLTF.

The chain carries TRBV6-6 and TRBJ2-2; D possibly matches TRBD1 or TRBD2 (5 bases each). The CDR3 length is 14 residues. Germline values: CDR1 MNHNY, CDR2 SVGAGI (reference sequence). Trimming cost V 8 bases and J 2 bases, with 12 bases left between them. The CDR3 reads CASHFGGNTGELFF. Written as DNA, the CDR3 is TGTGCCAGCCATTTTGGGGGAAACACCGGGGAGCTGTTTTTT.

V gene TRBV9 combines with J gene TRBJ2-2; D tentatively reads TRBD1 or TRBD2 (6 bases each). In germline, CDR1 is SGDLS, CDR2 YYNGEE. There are 18 residues in the CDR3. The germline V and J ends were trimmed by 2 bases and 4 bases, with 21 bases remaining between them. CDR3 sequence: CASSVMVNPGASTGELFF. In DNA, the CDR3 is TGTGCCAGCAGCGTTATGGTTAACCCGGGGGCGAGCACCGGGGAGCTGTTTTTT.

The V call is TRBV7-9, the J call TRBJ2-7; a possible D gene is TRBD1 (6 bases). The ends were cut back, 5 bases at V and 9 bases at J, with 14 bases in the middle. CDR3 length equals 12 residues. The germline V gene has CDR1 SEHNR and CDR2 FQNEAQ (reference sequence). The CDR3 DNA reads as TGTGCCAGCAGCCTGGGGACATTTAGGCAGTACTTC. The encoded protein is CASSLGTFRQYF.

This chain connects TRBV2 to TRBJ1-5; a weak D match, TRBD1 (6 bases). V lost 2 bases, J lost 3 bases, and 8 bases lay in between. Looked up from germline, CDR1 is SNHLY and CDR2 is FYNNEI. CDR3 length: 14 amino acids. The CDR3 protein is CASSENRDNQPQHF. DNA of the CDR3: TGTGCCAGCAGTGAAAACAGGGACAATCAGCCCCAGCATTTT.

The chain has TRBV6-5 and TRBJ2-2, with D possibly matching TRBD1 (6 bases). Trimming took off 6 bases at V and 0 bases at J, with 11 bases between the two ends. In germline, CDR1 is MNHEY, CDR2 SVGAGI. The CDR3 has 15 residues. This CDR3 is CASSQGGSNTGELFF. The CDR3 nucleotides read TGTGCCAGCAGCCAAGGGGGATCGAACACCGGGGAGCTGTTTTTT.

This clone appeared once. DNA of the CDR3: TGTGCCAGCAGCTTAGTTCTCGGGGTCACAGATACGCAGTATTTT. This gives the protein CASSLVLGVTDTQYF. The chain employs TRBV11-3 and TRBJ2-3, with D perhaps matching TRBD2 (5 bases). V was clipped by 1 base and J by 2 bases, with 10 bases between them. The CDR3 contains 15 residues. Per the germline V gene, CDR1 is SGHNT and CDR2 is YENEEA.

V is TRBV11-3 and J is TRBJ1-3; perhaps TRBD1 as D (6 bases). The CDR3 is 15 amino acids. Trimming cost V 1 base and J 6 bases, with 13 bases left between them. CDR1 and CDR2 from the germline V gene are SGHNT and YENEEA. The CDR3 nucleotides read TGTGCCAGCAGCTTAGCTCCGGACAGACTAAACACCATATATTTT. Its protein product is CASSLAPDRLNTIYF.

The rearrangement links TRBV2 to TRBJ2-5, with D perhaps matching TRBD1 or TRBD2 (5 bases each). The CDR3 runs to 13 residues. Trimming stripped 8 bases from V and 2 bases from J, with 12 bases between. Germline V CDR1 and CDR2: SNHLY, FYNNEI. CDR3 DNA: TGTGCCAGCTACCGGGACGGACAAGAGACCCAGTACTTC. Translated: CASYRDGQETQYF.

The sample holds a few counts of this clone. The V gene is TRBV18, the J gene TRBJ1-5; D is uncertain. V was shortened by 3 bases and J by 7 bases, with 10 bases between the two germline ends. The CDR3 runs to 13 residues. Germline V gene data show CDR1 as KGHSH and CDR2 as LQKENI. The chain's CDR3 is CASSPGDGQPQHF. The DNA of the CDR3 is TGTGCCAGCTCACCCGGGGATGGCCAGCCCCAGCATTTT.

This clone was seen once. The chain combines TRBV7-9 with TRBJ2-3; possible D gene TRBD2, 5 bases. CDR1 and CDR2 from the germline V gene are SEHNR and FQNEAQ (reference sequence). The CDR3 runs 15 residues. V lost 5 bases to trimming and J lost 3 bases, with 15 bases between them. The CDR3 sequence: CASSDDTRGTDTQYF. The DNA for the CDR3 is TGTGCCAGCAGCGATGACACCCGGGGTACAGATACGCAGTATTTT.

This clone was recorded a few times. The chain uses TRBV19 and TRBJ1-6; D might be TRBD1 (5 bases). Trimming cost V 5 bases and J 7 bases, with 12 bases left between them. Germline assignment: CDR1 LNHDA and CDR2 SQIVND (reference sequence). The length of the CDR3 is 14 residues. This CDR3 reads CASSLFRGNSPLHF. The CDR3, as DNA: TGTGCCAGTAGTCTATTTAGGGGCAATTCACCCCTCCACTTT.

The chain uses TRBV4-2 and TRBJ1-1; D might be TRBD1 (5 bases). The CDR3 sequence is 14 residues long. Trimming cost V 3 bases and J 2 bases, with 10 bases left between them. CDR1 is LGHNA, CDR2 YNFKEQ, per germline. As DNA, the CDR3 is TGTGCCAGCAGCCACCCCGGGGGTAACACTGAAGCTTTCTTT. Translated, it gives CASSHPGGNTEAFF.

CDR3 bases: TGTGCCAGCAGCCCCGGTTCGTCCAGGGAGCTGTTTTTT. Translating gives CASSPGSSRELFF. The chain carries TRBV3-1 (or the pseudogene TRBV3-2) and TRBJ2-2, with D unresolved. CDR3 length: 13 residues. The V and J ends lost 4 bases and 9 bases respectively, with 12 bases between them. Germline values: CDR1 LGHDT, CDR2 YNNKEL (reference sequence).

This clone has only a few counts. This rearrangement joins TRBV3-1 (or the pseudogene TRBV3-2) to TRBJ1-4; the D gene is possibly TRBD1 (6 bases). V dropped 6 bases and J dropped 0 bases, with 11 bases sitting between them. Looked up from germline, CDR1 is LGHDT and CDR2 is YNNKEL (reference sequence). The CDR3 contains 15 residues. Written as DNA, the CDR3 is TGTGCCAGCAGGGGGGGACACACAACTAATGAAAAACTGTTTTTT. Amino acids: CASRGGHTTNEKLFF.

This clone was detected once. The V and J genes are TRBV2 and TRBJ2-7; D possibly corresponds to TRBD1 (6 bases). Deletions cut 4 bases from V and 5 bases from J, with 12 bases between. The CDR3 consists of 13 residues. CDR1 is SNHLY, CDR2 FYNNEI, per germline. CDR3 in amino acids: CASSVTGFNEQYF. For the CDR3, the DNA is TGTGCCAGCAGTGTCACAGGGTTCAACGAGCAGTACTTC.

The V and J genes are TRBV28 and TRBJ1-3; tentatively, D is TRBD1 (5 bases). The length of the CDR3 is 16 residues. CDR1 is MDHEN, CDR2 SYDVKM, per germline. V dropped 0 bases and J dropped 0 bases, with 9 bases sitting between them. The CDR3: CASSLWGGNSGNTIYF. DNA of the CDR3: TGTGCCAGCAGTTTATGGGGGGGGAACTCTGGAAACACCATATATTTT. Filled out from reference TRBV28 and TRBJ1-3, the complete variable domain reads DVKVTQSSRYLVKRTGEKVFLECVQDMDHENMFWYRQDPGLGLRLIYFSYDVKMKEKGDIPEGYSVSREKKERFSLILESASTNQTSMYLCASSLWGGNSGNTIYFGEGSWLTVV.

V and J are TRBV5-6 and TRBJ2-7; tentatively, D is TRBD1 (6 bases). This CDR3 is 14 amino acids long. From germline, CDR1 is SGHDT and CDR2 YYEEEE. The germline V and J ends were trimmed by 1 base and 5 bases, with 13 bases remaining between them. CDR3 bases: TGTGCCAGCAGCTTGTACACAGGGCTTAACGAGCAGTACTTC. Translating it yields CASSLYTGLNEQYF.

The gene calls are TRBV7-3 and TRBJ2-3, with D possibly being TRBD2 (6 bases). The CDR3 has 16 amino acids. Per germline, CDR1 SGHTA and CDR2 FQGTGA. Deletions cut 2 bases from V and 0 bases from J, with 12 bases between. DNA for the CDR3: TGTGCCAGCAGCTTATCGGCGGGGTCTAGCACAGATACGCAGTATTTT. This sequence encodes CASSLSAGSSTDTQYF.

This clone was picked up a small number of times. The chain couples TRBV6-2 or TRBV6-3 to TRBJ2-7, with D unresolved. Deletions cut 4 bases from V and 7 bases from J, with 8 bases between. Germline V gives CDR1 MNHEY, CDR2 SVGEGT. There are 11 residues in the CDR3. The CDR3 DNA follows: TGTGCCAGCAGTTTAGGGATTGAGCAGTACTTC. Its protein is CASSLGIEQYF.

This clone was picked up one time. The chain has TRBV9 and TRBJ1-1; TRBD1 might be the D (5 bases). The germline gives CDR1 SGDLS, CDR2 YYNGEE. Trimming pared 2 bases from V and 2 bases from J, leaving 13 bases between. The CDR3 runs 15 residues. The CDR3 DNA reads as TGTGCCAGCAGCGTTCAAGCCGGGGCAAACACTGAAGCTTTCTTT. It yields the protein CASSVQAGANTEAFF.

V is TRBV30 and J is TRBJ2-7; 10 positions agree with TRBD1. The CDR3 totals 14 residues. Germline V gene data show CDR1 as GTSNPN and CDR2 as SVGIG (reference sequence). J was trimmed by 5 bases and V by 5 bases; bases with no gene match: 9. The CDR3 sequence: CAWVRDRGYHEQYF. CDR3 coding DNA: TGTGCCTGGGTCCGGGACAGGGGTTACCACGAGCAGTACTTC.

The V and J genes are TRBV11-3 and TRBJ2-1, with 9 bases aligning to TRBD2. This CDR3 is 16 amino acids long. The J segment lost 8 bases and the V segment lost 7 bases, leaving 15 bases of the junction unmatched. Germline CDR1 is SGHNT and CDR2 is YENEEA. CDR3 coding DNA: TGTGCCAGCAACCACCTTAGCGGGAGTTACTCCGATGAGCAGTTCTTC. Protein sequence: CASNHLSGSYSDEQFF.

As DNA, the CDR3 is TGTGCCAGCAGCTTAGTACCGGGACAGGGGTATGGTGGAAACACCATATATTTT. Translating gives CASSLVPGQGYGGNTIYF. The rearrangement joins TRBV7-2 to TRBJ1-3; 10 bases align to TRBD1. Losses at the gene ends were 1 base for V and 3 bases for J; bases not matched to a gene: 9. The germline CDR1 and CDR2 sequences are SGHTA and FQGNSA. This CDR3 spans 18 amino acids.

This chain uses TRBV7-2 with TRBJ2-3; D is uncertain. Germline V gene lookup returns CDR1 SGHTA and CDR2 FQGNSA. Trimming took off 0 bases at V and 1 base at J, with 8 bases between the two ends. The CDR3 is made up of 15 amino acids. The CDR3 sequence: CASSLAWAGTDTQYF. The CDR3 DNA reads TGTGCCAGCAGCTTAGCGTGGGCAGGCACAGATACGCAGTATTTT. Drawing the rest from reference TRBV7-2 and TRBJ2-3, the complete variable domain is GAGVSQSPSNKVTEKGKDVELRCDPISGHTALYWYRQSLGQGLEFLIYFQGNSAPDKSGLPSDRFSAERTGGSVSTLTIQRTQQEDSAVYLCASSLAWAGTDTQYFGPGTRLTVL.

The chain couples TRBV4-2 to TRBJ2-7, with D possibly TRBD1 on 6 matching bases. The CDR3 is 16 amino acids. Germline CDR1 is LGHNA and CDR2 is YNFKEQ. Between the trimmed V and J ends, which lost 0 bases and 3 bases, there was a span of 15 bases. The DNA for the CDR3 is TGTGCCAGCAGCCAAGACTCAGGACAGACGGGCTACGAGCAGTACTTC. Translation: CASSQDSGQTGYEQYF.

The chain has TRBV7-8 and TRBJ2-7; 7 bases are shared with TRBD2. This CDR3 has 14 residues. Germline V CDR1 and CDR2: SGHVS, FQNEAQ. The junction had 9 bases not matched to a gene; V was cut back by 8 bases and J by 2 bases. This chain's CDR3 is CASSRLGLAYEQYF. The CDR3 DNA reads as TGTGCCAGCTCGAGGTTAGGACTAGCCTACGAGCAGTACTTC.

The chain couples TRBV4-2 to TRBJ2-7; 10 nucleotides agree with TRBD2. CDR3 length equals 16 residues. The germline V gene encodes CDR1 LGHNA and CDR2 YNFKEQ. V shed 3 bases, J shed 3 bases, and the junction held 8 bases outside the gene matches. CDR3 bases: TGTGCCAGCAGCCAGGCCAGCGGGGGGGCTTTCTACGAGCAGTACTTC. Its translation is CASSQASGGAFYEQYF.

This clone was picked up a small number of times. The chain carries TRBV2 and TRBJ2-3; the D gene is possibly TRBD1 (6 bases). The CDR3 is 14 amino acids. Germline-derived CDR1 and CDR2 are SNHLY and FYNNEI. Trimming shortened V by 7 bases and J by 1 base, and 12 bases separated the two germline ends. The CDR3 DNA sequence: TGTGCCAGCAACAGGGTGAAGGGCACAGATACGCAGTATTTT. Protein: CASNRVKGTDTQYF. The full variable domain, in which reference TRBV2 and TRBJ2-3 provide the parts outside the CDR3, is EPEVTQTPSHQVTQMGQEVILRCVPISNHLYFYWYRQILGQKVEFLVSFYNNEISEKSEIFDDQFSVERPDGSNFTLKIRSTKLEDSAMYFCASNRVKGTDTQYFGPGTRLTVL.

This clone was observed a few times. The V and J genes are TRBV5-4 and TRBJ2-1; 7 nucleotides line up with TRBD2. The CDR3 runs 16 residues. The germline V gene has CDR1 SGHNT and CDR2 YYREEE (reference sequence). V shed 3 bases, J shed 6 bases, and the junction held 12 bases outside the gene matches. The chain's CDR3 is CASSSTLAEAGNEQFF. In DNA, the CDR3 is TGTGCCAGCAGCTCGACGCTAGCGGAGGCAGGCAATGAGCAGTTCTTC.